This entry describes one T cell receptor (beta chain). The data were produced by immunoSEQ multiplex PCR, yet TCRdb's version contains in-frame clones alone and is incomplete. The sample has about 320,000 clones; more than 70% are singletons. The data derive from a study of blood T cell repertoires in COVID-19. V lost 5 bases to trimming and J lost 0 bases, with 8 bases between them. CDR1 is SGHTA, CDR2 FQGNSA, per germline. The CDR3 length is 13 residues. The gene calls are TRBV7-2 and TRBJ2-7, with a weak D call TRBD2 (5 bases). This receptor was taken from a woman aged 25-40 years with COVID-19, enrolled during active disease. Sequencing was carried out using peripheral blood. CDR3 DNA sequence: TGTGCCAGCAGCGTCGGGGTCTCCTACGAGCAGTACTTC. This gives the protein CASSVGVSYEQYF.